This TCR beta chain appears in the sequencing data of a study of T cell repertoires in cytomegalovirus infection. Study-level information: It was the public TCR beta signatures that indicated both CMV infection and matching HLA type.

Whole-study findings and limits: In two of eight donors, the top clonotype was HLA-C-restricted CMV-specific.

There are 14 residues in the CDR3. The germline V and J ends were trimmed by 2 bases and 7 bases, with 14 bases remaining between them. One entry per CDR3 protein results from TCRdb running MiXCR on the reads. The data hold under 150,000 distinct CDR3 sequences, with 7.5% to 9% observed a single time. This clonotype has more than one count but fewer than ten. The antigen is not known. The chain is built from TRBV12-3 or TRBV12-4 and TRBJ1-1, with D perhaps matching TRBD1 (6 bases). What was sequenced was PBMCs. The TCR sequence derives from a human donor in good health (CMV status not recorded). Some clones in this sample may be carry-over from other donors' samples. CDR3 loop: CASSLQGIRVEAFF. CDR3 nucleotide sequence: TGTGCCAGCAGTTTACAGGGGATTAGGGTTGAAGCTTTCTTT.